These T cell receptor beta chains were read from a single sample in a study of cytomegalovirus exposure and HLA in healthy donors. Clones were read by immunoSEQ multiplex PCR, and TCRdb kept only the in-frame ones, dropping some. This sample carries 150,000 or so clones, 89% of them seen once, and the ten largest clones take around 9%. Sequencing was done on a sample of PBMCs. The receptor source for this set is a woman younger than 35 in good health and CMV-seropositive. Both conserved end residues are part of each CDR3. The D gene is left open where the match is weak. Clone size is given for some rows only: seen once, a few or many times, or a class if the clone is expanded.

cdr3_nt: TGTGCCAGCAGCCCTTTCTTCGAGAACGGGGGTGGCTACACCTTC
cdr3_aa: CASSPFFENGGGYTF
clone_size: .
v_call: TRBV7-9
j_call: TRBJ1-2
d_call: .

cdr3_nt: TGTGCCAGCAGTACCAGGGGGCGCGGGGGCACAGATACGCAGTATTTT
cdr3_aa: CASSTRGRGGTDTQYF
clone_size: .
v_call: TRBV28
j_call: TRBJ2-3
d_call: TRBD1

cdr3_nt: TGTGCCAGCAGTGGTGCGAGCGGGACAGGGTTTAATTCACCCCTCCACTTT
cdr3_aa: CASSGASGTGFNSPLHF
clone_size: .
v_call: TRBV25-1
j_call: TRBJ1-6
d_call: TRBD1

cdr3_nt: TGTGCCAGTGGAAGAGCGGGGATGGAGGAGACCCAGTACTTC
cdr3_aa: CASGRAGMEETQYF
clone_size: once
v_call: TRBV19
j_call: TRBJ2-5
d_call: TRBD2

cdr3_nt: TGTGCCAGTAGTATAGGACAGGGACCGAACACTGAAGCTTTCTTT
cdr3_aa: CASSIGQGPNTEAFF
clone_size: .
v_call: TRBV19
j_call: TRBJ1-1
d_call: TRBD1

cdr3_nt: TGTGCCAGCAGCTTAGGTAACAGGCGATCTGGAAACACCATATATTTT
cdr3_aa: CASSLGNRRSGNTIYF
clone_size: .
v_call: TRBV7-6
j_call: TRBJ1-3
d_call: .

cdr3_nt: TGTGCCAGCAGCTCCCGGGACAGGGGGTACACAGATACGCAGTATTTT
cdr3_aa: CASSSRDRGYTDTQYF
clone_size: .
v_call: TRBV11-3
j_call: TRBJ2-3
d_call: TRBD1

cdr3_nt: TGTGCCAGCAGGGACAGGGGGCGAGAGACTGAAGCTTTCTTT
cdr3_aa: CASRDRGRETEAFF
clone_size: .
v_call: TRBV6-1
j_call: TRBJ1-1
d_call: TRBD1

cdr3_nt: TGTGCCATCAGTGAGGGGCCGGTGAGCTCCTACGAGCAGTACTTC
cdr3_aa: CAISEGPVSSYEQYF
clone_size: .
v_call: TRBV10-3
j_call: TRBJ2-7
d_call: .

cdr3_nt: TGCGCCAGCAGACCCGGGACAGGGTTCGTGAACACTGAAGCTTTCTTT
cdr3_aa: CASRPGTGFVNTEAFF
clone_size: .
v_call: TRBV4-1
j_call: TRBJ1-1
d_call: TRBD1

cdr3_nt: TGCGCCAGCAGCCCACGCGCCGGGGGGATTAAAATGAACACTGAAGCTTTCTTT
cdr3_aa: CASSPRAGGIKMNTEAFF
clone_size: .
v_call: TRBV5-1
j_call: TRBJ1-1
d_call: .

cdr3_nt: TGTGCCAGCAGTTTTAGCGCCACAGATACGCAGTATTTT
cdr3_aa: CASSFSATDTQYF
clone_size: .
v_call: TRBV6-5
j_call: TRBJ2-3
d_call: .

cdr3_nt: TGTGCCAGTAGGAACAGGGAAGAGACCCAGTACTTC
cdr3_aa: CASRNREETQYF
clone_size: once
v_call: TRBV19
j_call: TRBJ2-5
d_call: .

cdr3_nt: TGTGCCAGCAGACCAACAGGGAGCAATCAGCCCCAGCATTTT
cdr3_aa: CASRPTGSNQPQHF
clone_size: .
v_call: TRBV6-6
j_call: TRBJ1-5
d_call: .

cdr3_nt: TGCGCCAGCAGCTTGAGTAGCGGGGGGCTCTACAATGAGCAGTTCTTC
cdr3_aa: CASSLSSGGLYNEQFF
clone_size: .
v_call: TRBV5-1
j_call: TRBJ2-1
d_call: TRBD2

cdr3_nt: TGTGCCAGCAGTTCACCGGACTTCTATGGCTACACCTTC
cdr3_aa: CASSSPDFYGYTF
clone_size: .
v_call: TRBV6-1
j_call: TRBJ1-2
d_call: .

cdr3_nt: TGTGCCAGCATGGGACAATGGGGCTCCTACGAGCAGTACTTC
cdr3_aa: CASMGQWGSYEQYF
clone_size: .
v_call: TRBV28
j_call: TRBJ2-7
d_call: .

cdr3_nt: TGTGCCAGCAGCTCCCGGGCCCACGGGGTGGCAACTAATGAAAAACTGTTTTTT
cdr3_aa: CASSSRAHGVATNEKLFF
clone_size: .
v_call: TRBV4-2
j_call: TRBJ1-4
d_call: .

cdr3_nt: TGTGCCAGCAGCTTAAAGGGAACGGGGATAACCTACGAGCAGTACTTC
cdr3_aa: CASSLKGTGITYEQYF
clone_size: .
v_call: TRBV7-2
j_call: TRBJ2-7
d_call: .

cdr3_nt: TGTGCCAGCAGCGTAGAGGGCGGGAGAAGCACAGATACGCAGTATTTT
cdr3_aa: CASSVEGGRSTDTQYF
clone_size: .
v_call: TRBV9
j_call: TRBJ2-3
d_call: TRBD2

cdr3_nt: TGTGCCAGCGGCCGGGAACTGGGTCAGCCCCAGCATTTT
cdr3_aa: CASGRELGQPQHF
clone_size: .
v_call: TRBV11-2
j_call: TRBJ1-5
d_call: .

cdr3_nt: TGTGCCAGCAGGGCCCCGGGGGGGGAGCTGTTTTTT
cdr3_aa: CASRAPGGELFF
clone_size: .
v_call: TRBV7-9
j_call: TRBJ2-2
d_call: .

cdr3_nt: TGTGCCAGCAGCTCCAGCCCCAGGGGGATCTACGAGCAGTACTTC
cdr3_aa: CASSSSPRGIYEQYF
clone_size: .
v_call: TRBV7-9
j_call: TRBJ2-7
d_call: TRBD1

cdr3_nt: TGTGCCAGCAGTTTGGGACTTAACACAGATACGCAGTATTTT
cdr3_aa: CASSLGLNTDTQYF
clone_size: .
v_call: TRBV6-5
j_call: TRBJ2-3
d_call: .

cdr3_nt: TGTGCCAGCAGCCATCAGGACAGGGCCCCCTACAATGAGCAGTTCTTC
cdr3_aa: CASSHQDRAPYNEQFF
clone_size: .
v_call: TRBV14
j_call: TRBJ2-1
d_call: TRBD1

cdr3_nt: TGTGCCAGCAGTCAAGGGGCGTATGGGTCACCCCTCCACTTT
cdr3_aa: CASSQGAYGSPLHF
clone_size: .
v_call: TRBV28
j_call: TRBJ1-6
d_call: .

cdr3_nt: TGCGCCAGCAGCCTCCGGGACTCTAACAATGAGCAGTTCTTC
cdr3_aa: CASSLRDSNNEQFF
clone_size: .
v_call: TRBV4-1
j_call: TRBJ2-1
d_call: .

cdr3_nt: TGCGCCAGCAGCTTGGGAAGCGCAGTCGGTGAGCAGTTCTTC
cdr3_aa: CASSLGSAVGEQFF
clone_size: .
v_call: TRBV5-1
j_call: TRBJ2-1
d_call: .

cdr3_nt: TGTGCCAGCAGCCAAGATCGCGTGTATGGCTACACCTTC
cdr3_aa: CASSQDRVYGYTF
clone_size: .
v_call: TRBV14
j_call: TRBJ1-2
d_call: .

cdr3_nt: TGTGCCAGCAGCGTAGGGGGACAGGGAATGAGCACTGAAGCTTTCTTT
cdr3_aa: CASSVGGQGMSTEAFF
clone_size: .
v_call: TRBV9
j_call: TRBJ1-1
d_call: TRBD1

cdr3_nt: TGTGCCAGCTCAAGGACAGGTCAGGAGGTCTACACCTTC
cdr3_aa: CASSRTGQEVYTF
clone_size: .
v_call: TRBV18
j_call: TRBJ1-2
d_call: TRBD1

cdr3_nt: TGTGCCAGCAGCCAACTAGACAGGGGAGATACGCAGTATTTT
cdr3_aa: CASSQLDRGDTQYF
clone_size: .
v_call: TRBV14
j_call: TRBJ2-3
d_call: TRBD1

cdr3_nt: TGTGCCAGCACCTTCGGGACAGGAGCCTACGAGCAGTACTTC
cdr3_aa: CASTFGTGAYEQYF
clone_size: .
v_call: TRBV14
j_call: TRBJ2-7
d_call: TRBD1

cdr3_nt: TGTGCCAGCAGCTCCAGCGTAGCGAACACCGGGGAGCTGTTTTTT
cdr3_aa: CASSSSVANTGELFF
clone_size: .
v_call: TRBV7-2
j_call: TRBJ2-2
d_call: .

cdr3_nt: TGTGCCAGCAGCCACCCGGTGGGGGGATCCTACGAGCAGTACTTC
cdr3_aa: CASSHPVGGSYEQYF
clone_size: .
v_call: TRBV7-6
j_call: TRBJ2-7
d_call: .

cdr3_nt: TGCGCCAGTAGGGGTAGTTCCTACGAGCAGTACTTC
cdr3_aa: CASRGSSYEQYF
clone_size: .
v_call: TRBV5-1
j_call: TRBJ2-7
d_call: .

cdr3_nt: TGTGCCAGCAGTTTGATATGGACGGGATCCTACGAGCAGTACTTC
cdr3_aa: CASSLIWTGSYEQYF
clone_size: .
v_call: TRBV6-5
j_call: TRBJ2-7
d_call: .

cdr3_nt: TGTGCCAGCAGTGAGTCCCAAGCGGGGGGGACCGGTGGGGAGCAGTTCTTC
cdr3_aa: CASSESQAGGTGGEQFF
clone_size: .
v_call: TRBV2
j_call: TRBJ2-1
d_call: TRBD2

cdr3_nt: TGTGCCAGCAGTTTGAGGGACAGGGGGCCACCATTGTTTTTT
cdr3_aa: CASSLRDRGPPLFF
clone_size: .
v_call: TRBV28
j_call: TRBJ1-4
d_call: TRBD1

cdr3_nt: TGTGCCAGCAGTTTAAGGGGAGGAGCTAATTCACCCCTCCACTTT
cdr3_aa: CASSLRGGANSPLHF
clone_size: .
v_call: TRBV7-2
j_call: TRBJ1-6
d_call: .

cdr3_nt: TGTGCCTGGAACGCAGGGGCGGGCGGCTACACCTTC
cdr3_aa: CAWNAGAGGYTF
clone_size: .
v_call: TRBV30
j_call: TRBJ1-2
d_call: .

cdr3_nt: TGTGCCAGCAGTCCCCAGACAGGGCTTACTGAAGCTTTCTTT
cdr3_aa: CASSPQTGLTEAFF
clone_size: .
v_call: TRBV27
j_call: TRBJ1-1
d_call: TRBD1

cdr3_nt: TGCGCCAGCAGCCTCGGACACTCCACAGATACGCAGTATTTT
cdr3_aa: CASSLGHSTDTQYF
clone_size: .
v_call: TRBV4-3
j_call: TRBJ2-3
d_call: .

cdr3_nt: TGTGCCTGGAGCGACCTGGCGCGGACAGTCTATGGCTACACCTTC
cdr3_aa: CAWSDLARTVYGYTF
clone_size: few
v_call: TRBV30
j_call: TRBJ1-2
d_call: .

cdr3_nt: TGCGCCAGCAGCTTGGACAGCTCTGGGGCCAACGTCCTGACTTTC
cdr3_aa: CASSLDSSGANVLTF
clone_size: .
v_call: TRBV5-1
j_call: TRBJ2-6
d_call: .